This is a list of T cell receptor beta chains from one sample in a study of blood T cell repertoires in COVID-19. Data came from immunoSEQ multiplex PCR; TCRdb stores just in-frame clones and leaves some out. Among 540,000 or so clones listed, about 89% were seen once. Sequences were obtained from peripheral blood. These receptors were taken from a woman in her forties or fifties with COVID-19, enrolled during active disease. CDR3s include the opening cysteine and the closing phenylalanine or tryptophan. The D gene is left open where the match is weak. For some rows the clone size is stated as once, few or many, or as a class when expanded; others skip it.

abundance: -
len: 13
j_gene: TRBJ2-1
v_gene: TRBV2
d_gene: -
CDR3aa: CASTGGRYNEQFF
CDR3nt: TGTGCCAGCACGGGGGGCCGGTACAATGAGCAGTTCTTC

abundance: -
len: 14
j_gene: TRBJ2-7
v_gene: TRBV5-1
d_gene: TRBD1
CDR3aa: CASQPGQGAYEQYF
CDR3nt: TGCGCCAGCCAGCCGGGACAGGGGGCCTACGAGCAGTACTTC

abundance: -
len: 15
j_gene: TRBJ2-1
v_gene: TRBV7-8
d_gene: TRBD2
CDR3aa: CASSSGLAAYNEQFF
CDR3nt: TGTGCCAGCAGTTCGGGGCTAGCGGCCTACAATGAGCAGTTCTTC

abundance: -
len: 15
j_gene: TRBJ1-1
v_gene: TRBV23-1
d_gene: -
CDR3aa: CASPTSAGDNTEAFF
CDR3nt: TGCGCCAGCCCAACTTCCGCGGGGGATAACACTGAAGCTTTCTTT

abundance: once
len: 10
j_gene: TRBJ1-1
v_gene: TRBV15
d_gene: -
CDR3aa: CATSRSRAFF
CDR3nt: TGTGCCACCAGCAGATCCCGAGCTTTCTTT

abundance: -
len: 20
j_gene: TRBJ2-2
v_gene: TRBV2
d_gene: TRBD1
CDR3aa: CASRGTGTGSGLGRAGELFF
CDR3nt: TGTGCCAGCAGGGGGACCGGGACAGGGTCGGGCTTGGGCCGAGCAGGGGAGCTGTTTTTT

abundance: -
len: 12
j_gene: TRBJ2-1
v_gene: TRBV20-1
d_gene: -
CDR3aa: CSASPDPGEQFF
CDR3nt: TGCAGTGCTAGTCCGGACCCGGGAGAGCAGTTCTTC

abundance: -
len: 15
j_gene: TRBJ1-6
v_gene: TRBV6-5
d_gene: -
CDR3aa: CASSYEAADNSPLHF
CDR3nt: TGTGCCAGCAGTTACGAGGCAGCAGATAATTCACCCCTCCACTTT

abundance: -
len: 11
j_gene: TRBJ1-2
v_gene: TRBV10-3
d_gene: -
CDR3aa: CAISASYGYTF
CDR3nt: TGTGCCATCAGTGCCTCTTATGGCTACACCTTC

abundance: -
len: 19
j_gene: TRBJ1-6
v_gene: TRBV23-1
d_gene: -
CDR3aa: CATRHPGGLQIVYNSPLHF
CDR3nt: TGCGCCACCCGCCACCCTGGGGGACTCCAAATAGTCTATAATTCACCCCTCCACTTT

abundance: -
len: 15
j_gene: TRBJ1-2
v_gene: TRBV4-1
d_gene: TRBD1
CDR3aa: CASSQVGTGEKGYTF
CDR3nt: TGCGCCAGCAGCCAAGTTGGCACAGGGGAAAAGGGCTACACCTTC

abundance: -
len: 16
j_gene: TRBJ1-5
v_gene: TRBV19
d_gene: -
CDR3aa: CASSIRQGRGNQPQHF
CDR3nt: TGTGCCAGTAGTATACGTCAGGGGAGGGGCAATCAGCCCCAGCATTTT

abundance: -
len: 16
j_gene: TRBJ2-3
v_gene: TRBV5-1
d_gene: -
CDR3aa: CASSLVAGANTDTQYF
CDR3nt: TGCGCCAGCAGCTTGGTGGCAGGGGCAAACACAGATACGCAGTATTTT

abundance: -
len: 12
j_gene: TRBJ1-1
v_gene: TRBV28
d_gene: -
CDR3aa: CASSLFGTEAFF
CDR3nt: TGTGCCAGCAGTTTATTCGGGACTGAAGCTTTCTTT

abundance: -
len: 15
j_gene: TRBJ2-2
v_gene: TRBV6-5
d_gene: TRBD2
CDR3aa: CASSRGGDGTGELFF
CDR3nt: TGTGCCAGCAGTCGGGGGGGCGATGGCACCGGGGAGCTGTTTTTT

abundance: -
len: 18
j_gene: TRBJ1-5
v_gene: TRBV6-1
d_gene: TRBD1
CDR3aa: CASSVSLNRGHGGQPQHF
CDR3nt: TGTGCCAGCAGTGTATCGTTGAACAGGGGGCACGGAGGTCAGCCCCAGCATTTT

abundance: -
len: 15
j_gene: TRBJ1-6
v_gene: TRBV6-1
d_gene: -
CDR3aa: CASSERGSVNSPLHF
CDR3nt: TGTGCCAGCAGTGAAAGGGGGTCAGTGAATTCACCCCTCCACTTT

abundance: -
len: 14
j_gene: TRBJ1-5
v_gene: TRBV6-1
d_gene: -
CDR3aa: CASSELGRRLTQHF
CDR3nt: TGTGCCAGCAGTGAATTAGGGAGGCGTTTGACCCAGCATTTT

abundance: once
len: 14
j_gene: TRBJ2-5
v_gene: TRBV7-2
d_gene: -
CDR3aa: CASSLVGGQETQYF
CDR3nt: TGTGCCAGCAGCTTAGTCGGCGGCCAAGAGACCCAGTACTTC

abundance: -
len: 14
j_gene: TRBJ2-6
v_gene: TRBV30
d_gene: -
CDR3aa: CAWTGGGGANVLTF
CDR3nt: TGTGCCTGGACGGGGGGCGGTGGGGCCAACGTCCTGACTTTC

abundance: -
len: 12
j_gene: TRBJ1-2
v_gene: TRBV2
d_gene: -
CDR3aa: CARRGENYGYTF
CDR3nt: TGTGCCAGGCGGGGGGAAAACTATGGCTACACCTTC

abundance: once
len: 15
j_gene: TRBJ2-2
v_gene: TRBV4-1
d_gene: -
CDR3aa: CASSQSHRASGELFF
CDR3nt: TGCGCCAGCAGCCAATCCCACAGGGCGTCCGGGGAGCTGTTTTTT

abundance: -
len: 13
j_gene: TRBJ1-4
v_gene: TRBV28
d_gene: TRBD1
CDR3aa: CASSRQGEEKLFF
CDR3nt: TGTGCCAGCAGCCGACAGGGGGAAGAAAAACTGTTTTTT

abundance: -
len: 17
j_gene: TRBJ2-1
v_gene: TRBV9
d_gene: TRBD1
CDR3aa: CASSGRALDRGLNEQFF
CDR3nt: TGTGCCAGCAGCGGTAGAGCCCTGGACAGGGGGCTGAATGAGCAGTTCTTC

abundance: -
len: 16
j_gene: TRBJ2-3
v_gene: TRBV6-1
d_gene: TRBD1
CDR3aa: CASSDGQGSSTDTQYF
CDR3nt: TGTGCCAGCAGTGATGGACAGGGATCTAGCACAGATACGCAGTATTTT

abundance: -
len: 17
j_gene: TRBJ1-1
v_gene: TRBV9
d_gene: TRBD1
CDR3aa: CASSGETGGITDTEAFF
CDR3nt: TGTGCCAGCAGCGGGGAGACAGGGGGGATCACCGACACTGAAGCTTTCTTT

abundance: -
len: 14
j_gene: TRBJ1-2
v_gene: TRBV27
d_gene: TRBD1
CDR3aa: CASSSGQGRYGYTF
CDR3nt: TGTGCCAGCAGTTCTGGACAGGGGAGATATGGCTACACCTTC

abundance: -
len: 17
j_gene: TRBJ1-5
v_gene: TRBV19
d_gene: TRBD1
CDR3aa: CASSISRAQGASQPQHF
CDR3nt: TGTGCCAGTAGTATCTCCCGAGCCCAGGGGGCCAGCCAGCCCCAGCATTTT